These T cell receptor beta chains were read from a single sample in a study of T cell changes during pregnancy in multiple sclerosis. Assay used: immunoSEQ multiplex PCR; TCRdb lists only in-frame clones, some missing. This table holds 40,000 to 45,000 clones, approximately 90% found once. Sequencing was performed on CD8+ T cells from peripheral blood mononuclear cells, taken after pregnancy. The source of these receptors is a female donor in good health, enrolled as a control in a pregnancy study. CDR3s include the opening cysteine and the closing phenylalanine or tryptophan. A D gene is named only where the DNA matches it firmly. Where a row states a size, it is once, few, many or the class of an expanded clone; other rows omit it.

j_gene: TRBJ2-7
d_gene: .
len: 17
abundance: .
v_gene: TRBV7-9
CDR3nt: TGTGCCAGCAGCTTAATAGGGCAGAGGCAGGGGGGCTACGAGCAGTACTTC
CDR3aa: CASSLIGQRQGGYEQYF

j_gene: TRBJ1-5
d_gene: .
len: 13
abundance: .
v_gene: TRBV7-9
CDR3nt: TGTGCCAGCAGCTTCGGTAGCAATCAGCCCCAGCATTTT
CDR3aa: CASSFGSNQPQHF

j_gene: TRBJ1-1
d_gene: .
len: 11
abundance: .
v_gene: TRBV2
CDR3nt: TGTGCCAGCCAGGGGCGCACTGAAGCTTTCTTT
CDR3aa: CASQGRTEAFF

j_gene: TRBJ1-2
d_gene: .
len: 12
abundance: .
v_gene: TRBV7-9
CDR3nt: TGTGCCAGCAGCTCAACTCCGATGGGCTACACCTTC
CDR3aa: CASSSTPMGYTF

j_gene: TRBJ2-2
d_gene: TRBD1
len: 15
abundance: .
v_gene: TRBV15
CDR3nt: TGTGCCACCAGTCCGGACAGGGAGGCGGGCGGGGAGCTGTTTTTT
CDR3aa: CATSPDREAGGELFF

j_gene: TRBJ2-7
d_gene: .
len: 12
abundance: .
v_gene: TRBV5-1
CDR3nt: TGCGCCAGCAGCTTGAAGGGGAACGAGCAGTACTTC
CDR3aa: CASSLKGNEQYF

j_gene: TRBJ1-2
d_gene: .
len: 15
abundance: .
v_gene: TRBV4-2
CDR3nt: TGTGCCAGCAGCCAAGCACAGGGAATTGGGTATGGCTACACCTTC
CDR3aa: CASSQAQGIGYGYTF

j_gene: TRBJ2-6
d_gene: TRBD1
len: 18
abundance: .
v_gene: TRBV25-1
CDR3nt: TGTGCCAGCAGTTTCACCGGGACAGGACTTTCTGGGGCCAACGTCCTGACTTTC
CDR3aa: CASSFTGTGLSGANVLTF

j_gene: TRBJ1-2
d_gene: .
len: 16
abundance: .
v_gene: TRBV28
CDR3nt: TGTGCCAGCAGTTCGACAGGTCCGGGTCATAACTATGGCTACACCTTC
CDR3aa: CASSSTGPGHNYGYTF

j_gene: TRBJ2-1
d_gene: .
len: 13
abundance: once
v_gene: TRBV4-3
CDR3nt: TGCGCCAGCTCCCGGACATTCCAGGATGAGCAGTTCTTC
CDR3aa: CASSRTFQDEQFF

j_gene: TRBJ2-7
d_gene: .
len: 13
abundance: few
v_gene: TRBV12-5
CDR3nt: TGTGCTAGTGGTTTAGGGGTCTCCTACGAGCAGTACTTC
CDR3aa: CASGLGVSYEQYF

j_gene: TRBJ2-1
d_gene: TRBD2
len: 14
abundance: .
v_gene: TRBV7-9
CDR3nt: TGTGCCATCCACGGGGCTAGCGGATACAATGAGCAGTTCTTC
CDR3aa: CAIHGASGYNEQFF

j_gene: TRBJ2-1
d_gene: .
len: 12
abundance: .
v_gene: TRBV9
CDR3nt: TGTGCCAGCAGCCCCCCGAGCCATGAGCAGTTCTTC
CDR3aa: CASSPPSHEQFF

j_gene: TRBJ1-2
d_gene: .
len: 12
abundance: .
v_gene: TRBV19
CDR3nt: TGTGCCAGTAGCCATACAGGGCCTGGCTACACCTTC
CDR3aa: CASSHTGPGYTF

j_gene: TRBJ1-1
d_gene: .
len: 13
abundance: few
v_gene: TRBV25-1
CDR3nt: TGTGCCAGCAGGTCATCTATGAACACTGAAGCTTTCTTT
CDR3aa: CASRSSMNTEAFF

j_gene: TRBJ2-7
d_gene: TRBD2
len: 14
abundance: few
v_gene: TRBV7-2
CDR3nt: TGTGCCAGCAGCCCCGGGACTAGAGTTGCCGAGCAGTACTTC
CDR3aa: CASSPGTRVAEQYF

j_gene: TRBJ2-7
d_gene: TRBD1
len: 15
abundance: .
v_gene: TRBV5-8
CDR3nt: TGTGCCAGCAGCTTGGAACGACAGGGGGCGTACGAGCAGTACTTC
CDR3aa: CASSLERQGAYEQYF

j_gene: TRBJ1-6
d_gene: .
len: 16
abundance: few
v_gene: TRBV4-3
CDR3nt: TGCGCCAGCAGCCATATTAATTCAGACTATAATTCACCCCTCCACTTT
CDR3aa: CASSHINSDYNSPLHF

j_gene: TRBJ1-2
d_gene: .
len: 14
abundance: .
v_gene: TRBV6-5
CDR3nt: TGTGCCAGCAGTTACAACCAGGGGAACTATGGCTACACCTTC
CDR3aa: CASSYNQGNYGYTF

j_gene: TRBJ2-1
d_gene: TRBD2
len: 15
abundance: .
v_gene: TRBV4-3
CDR3nt: TGCGCCAGCAGCCAATCTAGCGGGGGGGTCGATGAGCAGTTCTTC
CDR3aa: CASSQSSGGVDEQFF

j_gene: TRBJ1-2
d_gene: .
len: 11
abundance: .
v_gene: TRBV20-1
CDR3nt: TGCAGTGCCAGACAGGACTATGGCTACACCTTC
CDR3aa: CSARQDYGYTF

j_gene: TRBJ1-3
d_gene: .
len: 13
abundance: .
v_gene: TRBV7-9
CDR3nt: TGTGTTTCTAGGGAGAGCTCTGGAAACACCATATATTTT
CDR3aa: CVSRESSGNTIYF

j_gene: TRBJ1-2
d_gene: .
len: 16
abundance: .
v_gene: TRBV4-2
CDR3nt: TGTGCCAGCAGCCAAGTTCAGGGAACCGCCTTCTATGGCTACACCTTC
CDR3aa: CASSQVQGTAFYGYTF